This T cell receptor (beta chain) was sequenced during a study of T cell responses to AZD1222 COVID-19 vaccine (TCRdb year 2021). With regard to the full study: Because spike-specific TCR depth and breadth did not differ between the two schedules, AZD1222 recipients who got a second dose at roughly 4 weeks were pooled with those who got a second dose at roughly 12 weeks. A total of about 240 trial participants underwent TCR sequencing, of whom about 210 received two doses of AZD1222 and around 25 received two doses of the MenACWY control vaccine. Trial participants were enrolled by age into 18-55, 56-69 and 70-plus year subgroups, with 148, 28 and 57 TCR-sequenced participants respectively. Paper-wide results and their limitations: Participants were mostly white British, with more females than males. The authors suggested clonal diversity may have been underestimated. After two AZD1222 doses, both the breadth and the depth of spike-specific TCRs were significantly higher than at day 0 and than in MenACWY recipients. Only 5 to 7 AZD1222 recipients were SARS-CoV-2 seropositive at baseline, limiting conclusions about previously exposed vaccinees. The 56-69-year group was small, and its depth increase did not reach significance, likely because of low power. Vaccine-associated CD4 TCRs spanned the whole spike protein, with dominant responses in regions 160-218 and 743-854. Reportedly, close to half of the unique spike-specific TCRs recognized epitopes lying outside the regions that are mutated in the B.1.351 and B.1.1.7 variants. No day 14 peak-response samples were available, so repertoires were characterized only after the peak T cell response.

The time point label for this specimen denotes: baseline before first vaccination. Vaccinee samples were obtained from the UK trials COV001 and COV002, which included a single-blind randomized controlled phase 2/3 trial of AZD1222 (ChAdOx1 nCoV-19) in healthy adults. Trial participant PBMC samples were collected at day 0 and day 28 after the second dose for TCRbeta chain sequencing. The CDR3 regions of human TCRbeta chains were subjected to immunosequencing. The original pipeline was this. Repertoire TCRs were matched against a reference library of SARS-CoV-2-specific TCRs generated with the MIRA antigen-specificity platform. Breadth was defined as the fraction of unique TCRs that were SARS-CoV-2-associated. Depth was defined as the fraction of total T cells that were SARS-CoV-2-associated. Using the MIRA data, each spike-specific TCR was mapped to the spike region that the TCR reacts to and placed in a CD4 or CD8 class. Log10-transformed breadth and depth values were compared by one-way ANOVA with Sidak's multiple comparisons tests. This is the immuneACCESS table as TCRdb keeps it, with only in-frame sequences that have V and J called. A part of the clones is gone; compared with another copy, unresolved V genes explain less than half, and the rest is unexplained. The V and J calls and clone size come from that table; D and trimming were worked out from the DNA. The table for this sample lists roughly 140,000 clones; roughly 91% of them were counted only once. The ten most abundant clones make up approximately 2% of the sample.

CDR1 and CDR2, looked up from the germline V gene, are SGHRS and YFSETQ. Taken from cysteine to phenylalanine, the CDR3 has 11 residues. Only CDR3 DNA remains: 33 bases, in frame from the first base. Cut back by 3 bases and 7 bases, the V and J ends lie 7 bases apart. A remark on this clone: This clone's antigen is unknown. Base quality data are lacking; no much larger clone is found one base away.

The rearrangement joined TRBV5-1 to TRBJ1-2; the D gene remains uncertain. The clonotype comes from an adult in good health. Sequences were derived from peripheral blood, sampled on day 0 of AZD1222 vaccination. The DNA is as follows: TGCGCCAGCAGCTCGCATGTTGGCTACACCTTC. Translated, this is CASSSHVGYTF.